The 18 T cell receptor beta chains given below trace back to one sample, sequenced in a study of spatial heterogeneity in lung cancer. Points from the study as a whole: Expanded alpha and beta TCR counts within tumors tracked tumor mutation counts.

Documented time point: sample taken at primary tumor resection. Their antigens are not known. MiXCR, applied by TCRdb to the 5' RACE reads, yields one record per CDR3 protein. Altogether approximately 23,000 distinct CDR3 sequences are present, around 5% being singletons, with the ten largest covering roughly 9.6%. The source was lung tumor tissue, collected at surgery. These receptors were taken from a male donor with early-stage non-small cell lung cancer.

The chain recombines TRBV5-6 with TRBJ2-2; D is ambiguous. This CDR3 is built from 15 residues. Germline CDR1 is SGHDT and CDR2 is YYEEEE. V was cut by 6 bases and J by 0 bases, with 12 bases left in between. The CDR3 DNA reads TGTGCCAGCACCCCGGGTCTGACGAACACCGGGGAGCTGTTTTTT. As protein: CASTPGLTNTGELFF.

By share, this clonotype counts as medium-sized. The genes are TRBV27 and TRBJ1-2; no clear D. Trimming took off 0 bases at V and 1 base at J, with 6 bases between the two ends. Germline V gene sequence: CDR1 MNHEY, CDR2 SMNVEV (reference sequence). The CDR3 has 14 amino acids. CDR3 sequence reads: CASSLSLGNYGYTF. CDR3 bases: TGTGCCAGCAGTTTATCCCTCGGTAACTATGGCTACACCTTC.

This clonotype has ten or more counts. The chain couples TRBV6-5 to TRBJ2-1; TRBD1 agrees at 7 bases. After removal of 8 bases from V and 3 bases from J, the junction contained 7 bases not matched to a gene. The CDR3 extends over 14 amino acids. CDR1 MNHEY and CDR2 SVGAGI come from the germline V gene. DNA of the CDR3: TGTGCCAGCGGAAAGGACAGGTACTACAATGAGCAGTTCTTC. This sequence encodes CASGKDRYYNEQFF.

This clonotype was detected ten times or more. The genes are TRBV4-1 and TRBJ2-4; D remains ambiguous. The V end was cut by 2 bases, the J end by 7 bases, with 12 bases between. The germline CDR1 and CDR2 sequences are MGHRA and YSYEKL. The CDR3 is 14 amino acids. CDR3 region: CASSQKPGPNIQYF. Here the CDR3 DNA reads TGCGCCAGCAGCCAAAAACCGGGCCCGAACATTCAGTACTTC.

This clonotype is termed medium-sized. This chain's CDR3 is CSALTGYNEQFF. CDR3 sequence (DNA): TGCAGTGCTCTTACAGGGTACAATGAGCAGTTCTTC. This sequence joins TRBV20-1 and TRBJ2-1; TRBD1 might be the D (6 bases). This CDR3 contains 12 residues. Germline assignment: CDR1 DFQATT and CDR2 SNEGSKA (reference sequence). V shed 5 bases and J shed 4 bases, with 9 bases lying between them.

Many counts were recorded for this clonotype. CDR3 residues: CASSSGGSEGTGELFF. The CDR3 region has the DNA TGTGCCAGCAGCTCTGGGGGCTCCGAAGGTACCGGGGAGCTGTTTTTT. The chain joins TRBV7-3 to TRBJ2-2, with D possibly being TRBD1 (6 bases). Trimming pared 4 bases from V and 5 bases from J, leaving 17 bases between. CDR3 length equals 16 residues. Germline CDR1 and CDR2: SGHTA and FQGTGA.

This clonotype was counted ten times or more. J is TRBJ2-7 and V is TRBV18; tentatively, D is TRBD1 (5 bases). Trimming cost V 1 base and J 5 bases, with 15 bases left between them. CDR1 and CDR2 from the germline V gene are KGHSH and LQKENI. The CDR3 has 15 amino acids. CDR3 sequence (DNA): TGTGCCAGCTCACCACGGTCAGACAGTTGGAACGAGCAGTACTTC. It specifies CASSPRSDSWNEQYF.

V gene TRBV6-2 or TRBV6-3 combines with J gene TRBJ1-5; D call uncertain. The CDR3 is 15 amino acids. Trimming shortened V by 6 bases and J by 4 bases, and 16 bases separated the two germline ends. Germline values: CDR1 MNHEY, CDR2 SVGEGT. The CDR3 sequence: CASRGIHVPNQPQHF. The DNA of the CDR3 is TGTGCCAGCAGAGGAATTCACGTACCTAATCAGCCCCAGCATTTT.

This clonotype was detected ten times or more. This sequence joins TRBV27 and TRBJ2-7; 8 bases are a match to TRBD2. The CDR3 consists of 15 residues. Losses at the gene ends were 2 bases for V and 5 bases for J; bases not matched to a gene: 8. The germline gives CDR1 MNHEY, CDR2 SMNVEV (reference sequence). In DNA form, the CDR3 reads TGTGCCAGCAGTTTACGGGGGGGGAAGAGGAACGAGCAGTACTTC. Its protein is CASSLRGGKRNEQYF.

In the case of this clonotype: A much larger clone lies a single base off, so this may be a read error. This chain links TRBV30 with TRBJ2-7, with 10 positions matching TRBD2. The CDR3 has 14 residues. With 1 base clipped from V and 2 bases from J, the junction kept 2 bases outside the gene matches. Looked up from germline, CDR1 is GTSNPN and CDR2 is SVGIG (reference sequence). The CDR3 spells CAWSGTSGPYEQYF. CDR3 DNA sequence: TGTGCCTGGAGTGGGACTAGCGGACCCTACGAGCAGTACTTC.

This clonotype was detected ten times or more. V and J are TRBV27 and TRBJ2-3; D is possibly TRBD2 (5 bases). This CDR3 comprises 14 residues. CDR1 and CDR2 (germline): MNHEY, SMNVEV (reference sequence). The V end lost 2 bases, the J end lost 3 bases, and 9 bases lay between the germline ends. CDR3 in amino acids: CASSLRGLTDTQYF. In DNA, the CDR3 is TGTGCCAGCAGTTTACGAGGACTGACAGATACGCAGTATTTT.

Many counts were recorded for this clonotype. The CDR3, as DNA: TGCGCCAGCAGCACGGGACAGACCGGGGAGCTGTTTTTT. Translation: CASSTGQTGELFF. This rearrangement joins TRBV5-1 to TRBJ2-2, with 7 bases lining up with TRBD1. Germline V gene sequence: CDR1 SGHRS, CDR2 YFSETQ. J lost 5 bases, V lost 4 bases, and 2 bases had no gene match. The CDR3 contains 13 residues.

This clonotype was seen repeatedly, ten times or more. CDR3 region: CASRGRLNTEAFF. The CDR3 DNA is TGTGCCAGCAGAGGACGGCTCAACACTGAAGCTTTCTTT. The V gene is TRBV28, the J gene TRBJ1-1; D is ambiguous. Trimming stripped 6 bases from V and 2 bases from J, with 10 bases between. The CDR3 is 13 residues long. Germline V gene lookup returns CDR1 MDHEN and CDR2 SYDVKM.

This clonotype was seen at least ten times. The rearrangement joins TRBV7-7 to TRBJ2-2, with a tentative D call TRBD1 (5 bases). V was pared by 0 bases and J by 4 bases, with 9 bases between. The CDR3 runs to 15 residues. Germline loops: CDR1 SSHAT, CDR2 FNYEAQ (reference sequence). The CDR3 loop is CASSLAGVGTGELFF. The CDR3, as DNA: TGTGCCAGCAGCTTAGCAGGGGTGGGCACCGGGGAGCTGTTTTTT.

This clonotype was detected many times. This chain uses TRBV2 with TRBJ2-5; D might be TRBD2 (6 bases). Germline CDR1 is SNHLY and CDR2 is FYNNEI. V was cut by 3 bases and J by 4 bases, with 15 bases left in between. This CDR3 has 15 residues. CDR3 sequence: CASSDEGGAGETQYF. The CDR3 DNA reads TGTGCCAGCAGTGATGAGGGAGGAGCTGGAGAGACCCAGTACTTC.

The sample holds a few counts of this clonotype. This rearrangement joins TRBV7-6 to TRBJ1-4; unclear D gene. Trimming left V 4 bases short and J 0 bases short, with 9 bases between. This CDR3 is built from 15 residues. Germline CDR1 is SGHVS and CDR2 is FNYEAQ. DNA for the CDR3: TGTGCCAGCAGCTCCAACACAGCAACTAATGAAAAACTGTTTTTT. Translation gives CASSSNTATNEKLFF. Using reference TRBV7-6 and TRBJ1-4 for the parts outside the CDR3, the full variable domain is GAGVSQSPRYKVTKRGQDVALRCDPISGHVSLYWYRQALGQGPEFLTYFNYEAQQDKSGLPNDRFSAERPEGSISTLTIQRTEQRDSAMYRCASSSNTATNEKLFFGSGTQLSVL.

This clonotype was seen repeatedly, ten times or more. The chain is built from TRBV11-3 and TRBJ2-3; 11 positions agree with TRBD2. V was pared by 8 bases and J by 5 bases, with 15 bases of the junction left unmatched. The CDR3 has 17 residues. Germline V gene data show CDR1 as SGHNT and CDR2 as YENEEA. The CDR3 DNA sequence: TGTGCCAGCTCGCCGGGTCGGACTAGCGGGTACAAAGATACGCAGTATTTT. This sequence encodes CASSPGRTSGYKDTQYF.

This clonotype has at least ten counts. The genes are TRBV6-6 and TRBJ1-2, with D unclear. CDR3 length equals 13 residues. V was trimmed by 4 bases and J by 8 bases, leaving 14 bases between them. In germline, CDR1 is MNHNY, CDR2 SVGAGI (reference sequence). The CDR3 DNA reads TGTGCCAGCAGTTCCTTCCTCCAAGACGGCTACACCTTC. This gives the protein CASSSFLQDGYTF.